This entry lists 29 T cell receptor beta chains sequenced from one sample in a study of cytomegalovirus exposure and HLA in healthy donors. 60 Vbeta and 13 Jbeta primers were used in PCR. Libraries were prepared by immunoSEQ multiplex PCR; TCRdb keeps only in-frame clonotypes and omits some of them. This table has over 150,000 clones, about 65% appearing once. Sequencing was done on a sample of PBMCs. The receptors were sampled from a young woman in good health and CMV-seropositive.

The chain links TRBV7-3 to TRBJ1-1, with a weak D call TRBD1 (6 bases). CDR3 length: 13 residues. V lost 3 bases and J lost 5, with 10 bases in between. CDR1 and CDR2 from the germline V gene are SGHTA and FQGTGA. CDR3 sequence reads: CASSFTGTTEAFF. DNA for the CDR3: TGTGCCAGCAGCTTCACAGGGACGACTGAAGCTTTCTTT.

This clone was detected a few times. J is TRBJ2-3 and V is TRBV6-1; TRBD1 matches 7 bases. CDR1 MNHNS and CDR2 SASEGT come from the germline V gene. The junction had 13 bases not matched to a gene; V was cut back by 6 bases and J by 7 bases. The CDR3 runs 15 residues. The chain's CDR3 is CASSVGQEVGYTQYF. DNA of the CDR3: TGTGCCAGCAGCGTAGGACAGGAGGTGGGGTATACGCAGTATTTT.

The sample holds one count of this clone. The V gene is TRBV28, the J gene TRBJ2-3, with 8 bases aligning to TRBD1. V lost 5 bases to trimming and J lost 6 bases; unmatched junction nucleotides: 10. Germline loops: CDR1 MDHEN, CDR2 SYDVKM. The CDR3 covers 15 residues. The CDR3 coding sequence is TGTGCCAGCAGTCCCCAGGGGGCGATAATGGATACGCAGTATTTT. Encoded protein: CASSPQGAIMDTQYF.

Only one count was recorded for this clone. Other nucleotide sequences from this sample produce the same CDR3. CDR3 bases: TGTGCGTGTGACAGGGTCAGGACCGGGGAGCTGTTTTTT. Translation gives CACDRVRTGELFF. J is TRBJ2-2 and V is TRBV30, with 7 bases aligning to TRBD1. CDR1 is GTSNPN, CDR2 SVGIG, per germline (reference sequence). This CDR3 contains 13 residues. The full variable domain, its missing parts supplied by reference TRBV30 and TRBJ2-2, is SQTIHQWPATLVQPVGSPLSLECTVEGTSNPNLYWYRQAAGRGLQLLFYSVGIGQISSEVPQNLSASRPQDRQFILSSKKLLLSDSGFYLCACDRVRTGELFFGEGSRLTVL.

The chain has TRBV15 and TRBJ1-2, with D perhaps matching TRBD1 (5 bases). The CDR3 covers 15 residues. Trimming removed 2 bases at V and 0 bases at J, with 10 bases between. Germline values: CDR1 LNHNV, CDR2 YYDKDF (reference sequence). The CDR3 loop is CATSRQGIPNYGYTF. As DNA, the CDR3 is TGTGCCACCAGCAGACAGGGAATACCTAACTATGGCTACACCTTC.

This sequence joins TRBV29-1 and TRBJ2-2; the D is unclear. The CDR3 totals 14 residues. Deletions cut 4 bases from V and 2 bases from J, with 11 bases between. Germline V gene lookup returns CDR1 SQVTM and CDR2 ANQGSEA. This chain's CDR3 is CSVVLATNTGELFF. The CDR3, as DNA: TGCAGCGTTGTCTTAGCCACCAACACCGGGGAGCTGTTTTTT.

This clone was seen a handful of times. J is TRBJ1-3 and V is TRBV6-5; D might be TRBD1 (5 bases). Deletions cut 4 bases from V and 4 bases from J, with 14 bases between. The CDR3 has 15 amino acids. Germline-derived CDR1 and CDR2 are MNHEY and SVGAGI. The CDR3 DNA reads TGTGCCAGCAGTTCCCGCCCGGGGGAAGGAAACACCATATATTTT. As protein: CASSSRPGEGNTIYF.

Only a few counts were recorded for this clone. The CDR3 bases are TGTGCCAGCACCTTGGTTTGGGGCCAGGATCAGCCCCAGCATTTT. This sequence encodes CASTLVWGQDQPQHF. The J gene is TRBJ1-5, the V gene TRBV27; D might be TRBD1 (5 bases). Germline assignment: CDR1 MNHEY and CDR2 SMNVEV (reference sequence). The length of the CDR3 is 15 residues. The germline V and J ends were trimmed by 7 bases and 5 bases, with 18 bases remaining between them.

The chain uses TRBV4-1 and TRBJ1-1, with D maybe TRBD1 (6 bases). The CDR3 is 15 amino acids. From germline, CDR1 is MGHRA and CDR2 YSYEKL. The V and J ends lost 4 bases and 1 base respectively, with 13 bases between them. DNA of the CDR3: TGCGCCAGCAGCCGCCCGACAGGCGCGAACACTGAAGCTTTCTTT. It specifies CASSRPTGANTEAFF.

This clone has a single count. The rearrangement links TRBV30 to TRBJ2-2; 10 positions match TRBD2. J gave up 3 bases and V 0 bases, and 16 bases lay outside the gene matches. The germline gives CDR1 GTSNPN, CDR2 SVGIG (reference sequence). The CDR3 contains 20 residues. The CDR3 loop reads CAWSVLGVGSGRMDTGELFF. CDR3 DNA: TGTGCCTGGAGTGTACTAGGGGTGGGTAGCGGGAGGATGGACACCGGGGAGCTGTTTTTT.

The V and J genes are TRBV30 and TRBJ2-7; D is unclear. The CDR3 covers 15 residues. Germline-derived CDR1 and CDR2 are GTSNPN and SVGIG (reference sequence). Trimming shortened V by 2 bases and J by 3 bases, and 17 bases separated the two germline ends. The chain's CDR3 is CAWSKTLGQYYEQYF. Here the CDR3 DNA reads TGTGCCTGGAGTAAAACGCTTGGGCAGTACTACGAGCAGTACTTC.

The chain uses TRBV30 and TRBJ1-1, with no clear D. V lost 1 base, J lost 0 bases, and 9 bases lay in between. This CDR3 comprises 14 residues. CDR1 GTSNPN and CDR2 SVGIG come from the germline V gene (reference sequence). CDR3 region: CAWSDHYMNTEAFF. Written as DNA, the CDR3 is TGTGCCTGGAGTGACCATTACATGAACACTGAAGCTTTCTTT. Based on the CDR3 plus reference TRBV30 and TRBJ1-1, the full variable domain is SQTIHQWPATLVQPVGSPLSLECTVEGTSNPNLYWYRQAAGRGLQLLFYSVGIGQISSEVPQNLSASRPQDRQFILSSKKLLLSDSGFYLCAWSDHYMNTEAFFGQGTRLTVV.

This sequence joins TRBV4-3 and TRBJ2-7, with a weak D call TRBD2 (5 bases). Looked up from germline, CDR1 is LGHNA and CDR2 is YSLEER. Trimming stripped 4 bases from V and 0 bases from J, with 13 bases between. This CDR3 is built from 15 residues. CDR3 in amino acids: CASSPWTLSSYEQYF. The CDR3 DNA follows: TGCGCCAGCAGCCCCTGGACTTTAAGCTCCTACGAGCAGTACTTC.

This sequence joins TRBV11-2 and TRBJ1-2; D gene uncertain. The CDR3 runs 14 residues. Germline loops: CDR1 SGHAT, CDR2 FQNNGV. The ends were cut back, 2 bases at V and 6 bases at J, with 13 bases in the middle. Written as DNA, the CDR3 is TGTGCCAGCAGCTTATTGGCCGGGTTGGATGGCTACACCTTC. Translated: CASSLLAGLDGYTF. The whole variable domain, remainder taken from reference TRBV11-2 and TRBJ1-2, is EAGVAQSPRYKIIEKRQSVAFWCNPISGHATLYWYQQILGQGPKLLIQFQNNGVVDDSQLPKDRFSAERLKGVDSTLKIQPAKLEDSAVYLCASSLLAGLDGYTFGSGTRLTVV.

The chain joins TRBV30 to TRBJ2-5; 11 bases agree with TRBD2. This CDR3 spans 17 amino acids. With V trimmed by 1 base and J by 1 base, 8 bases remained unmatched. The germline V gene encodes CDR1 GTSNPN and CDR2 SVGIG (reference sequence). This chain's CDR3 is CAWSGLAGLLPQETQYF. In DNA, the CDR3 is TGTGCCTGGAGTGGACTAGCGGGGCTTCTGCCCCAAGAGACCCAGTACTTC.

CDR3 protein: CAIPSKGYAERETGGKSDTEAFF. The CDR3 DNA follows: TGTGCCATCCCGAGCAAGGGGTATGCCGAAAGAGAGACAGGGGGCAAGTCGGACACTGAAGCTTTCTTT. This chain uses TRBV10-3 with TRBJ1-1, with 10 bases that match TRBD1. CDR3 size: 23 residues. V shed 8 bases and J 3 bases; nucleotides not matched to a gene: 33. Germline V lookup: CDR1 ENHRY, CDR2 SYGVKD.

This clone came up once. The chain employs TRBV28 and TRBJ2-7; D may be TRBD1 (7 bases). The CDR3 loop spans 16 amino acids. V dropped 5 bases and J dropped 0 bases, with 17 bases sitting between them. CDR1 and CDR2 (germline): MDHEN, SYDVKM. CDR3 in DNA: TGTGCCAGCAGTGGACAGGCCAACGGGAGCTCCTACGAGCAGTACTTC. Amino acids: CASSGQANGSSYEQYF. Complete variable domain (other parts from reference TRBV28 and TRBJ2-7): DVKVTQSSRYLVKRTGEKVFLECVQDMDHENMFWYRQDPGLGLRLIYFSYDVKMKEKGDIPEGYSVSREKKERFSLILESASTNQTSMYLCASSGQANGSSYEQYFGPGTRLTVT.

This clone appeared once. V is TRBV5-6 and J is TRBJ2-5, with 9 nucleotides matching TRBD2. Trimming at V came to 1 base and at J to 7 bases, leaving 11 bases not matched to a gene. The CDR3 has 16 residues. The germline CDR1 and CDR2 sequences are SGHDT and YYEEEE. CDR3: CASSLILAGFSGTQYF. The CDR3 DNA sequence: TGTGCCAGCAGCTTGATCCTAGCGGGATTTTCTGGGACCCAGTACTTC.

This chain joins TRBV25-1 and TRBJ2-1; no clear D. Trimming took 0 bases from V and 8 from J, leaving 2 bases between them. CDR1 MGHDK and CDR2 SYGVNS come from the germline V gene. The CDR3 spans 11 residues. CDR3 in DNA: TGTGCCAGCAGTGAATACGATGAGCAGTTCTTC. It encodes CASSEYDEQFF.

This sequence joins TRBV5-1 and TRBJ2-5; D might be TRBD2 (7 bases). V shed 0 bases and J shed 4 bases, with 13 bases lying between them. CDR1 is SGHRS and CDR2 is YFSETQ in the germline V gene. The CDR3 is 15 residues long. Here the CDR3 reads CASSLGQGGGETQYF. Here the CDR3 DNA reads TGCGCCAGCAGCTTGGGCCAGGGAGGGGGAGAGACCCAGTACTTC.

J is TRBJ2-5 and V is TRBV4-1, with 11 bases aligning to TRBD2. Per germline, CDR1 MGHRA and CDR2 YSYEKL. This CDR3 is built from 19 residues. The V segment lost 5 bases and the J segment 3 bases; nucleotides outside the gene matches: 17. CDR3: CASSSNLAGGPRIKETQYF. Written as DNA, the CDR3 is TGCGCCAGCAGCAGCAACCTAGCGGGAGGACCTAGGATAAAAGAGACCCAGTACTTC.

The chain couples TRBV7-9 to TRBJ2-1, with D possibly matching TRBD1 (5 bases). Germline CDR1 SEHNR, CDR2 FQNEAQ (reference sequence). The CDR3 length is 13 residues. V was cut by 3 bases and J by 10 bases, with 13 bases left in between. The CDR3, as DNA: TGTGCCAGCAGCTTCGACAGTGCGTCCGAGCAGTTCTTC. Encoded protein: CASSFDSASEQFF.

The chain couples TRBV27 to TRBJ2-1, with TRBD2 matching over 8 bases. Germline loops: CDR1 MNHEY, CDR2 SMNVEV (reference sequence). J lost 7 bases, V lost 8 bases, and 4 bases had no gene match. The CDR3 has 12 amino acids. The CDR3 loop reads CASAGGENEQFF. DNA for the CDR3: TGTGCCAGCGCGGGAGGAGAAAATGAGCAGTTCTTC.

V gene TRBV2 combines with J gene TRBJ2-7; 7 bases map to TRBD1. Germline CDR1 reads SNHLY; CDR2 reads FYNNEI. This CDR3 contains 12 residues. V trimming: 6 bases; J trimming: 4 bases; junction bases outside the gene matches: 3. The CDR3 reads CASRGTVYEQYF. The CDR3 nucleotides are TGTGCCAGCAGGGGGACAGTTTACGAGCAGTACTTC.

This clone was found once. The chain carries TRBV7-2 and TRBJ2-3; 7 nucleotides align to TRBD1. From germline, CDR1 is SGHTA and CDR2 FQGNSA. The CDR3 has 14 amino acids. V lost 8 bases and J lost 4; bases outside the gene matches: 9. The CDR3 nucleotides read TGTGCCAGCGACAGGGATTTGGCGGCAGATACGCAGTATTTT. This encodes CASDRDLAADTQYF.

This clone was counted between two and nine times. The rearrangement uses TRBV27 and TRBJ2-3; TRBD2 matches 9 bases. Unmatched junction bases numbered 3, after V lost 4 bases and J lost 1 base. CDR1 MNHEY and CDR2 SMNVEV come from the germline V gene (reference sequence). The CDR3 runs 15 residues. The CDR3 DNA reads TGTGCCAGCAGTTCTAGGACTAGCGGCACAGATACGCAGTATTTT. Translated: CASSSRTSGTDTQYF.

This clone was counted once. The chain combines TRBV15 with TRBJ1-2; 9 bases are a match to TRBD1. Germline CDR1 LNHNV, CDR2 YYDKDF (reference sequence). V gave up 3 bases and J gave up 3 bases; unmatched junction bases: 2. The CDR3 is 14 residues long. The CDR3 loop is CATSSRTGDYGYTF. For the CDR3, the DNA is TGTGCCACCAGCAGCCGGACAGGGGACTATGGCTACACCTTC.

The chain is built from TRBV29-1 and TRBJ1-1; 7 bases are a match to TRBD1. This CDR3 is 12 amino acids long. Germline V gene data show CDR1 as SQVTM and CDR2 as ANQGSEA. Unmatched junction bases numbered 10, after V lost 7 bases and J lost 8 bases. This CDR3 is CSALTTTGEAFF. The CDR3 DNA sequence: TGCAGCGCCCTTACTACGACAGGGGAAGCTTTCTTT. The whole variable domain, filled in from reference TRBV29-1 and TRBJ1-1, reads SAVISQKPSRDICQRGTSLTIQCQVDSQVTMMFWYRQQPGQSLTLIATANQGSEATYESGFVIDKFPISRPNLTFSTLTVSNMSPEDSSIYLCSALTTTGEAFFGQGTRLTVV.

The CDR3 region has the DNA TGTGCCAGCAGCTTAGCGCCGGGACTAGCACAGTTCTTC. Translating gives CASSLAPGLAQFF. The chain uses TRBV7-9 and TRBJ2-1; the match to TRBD2 covers 9 bases. The V and J ends lost 0 bases and 13 bases, in that order; junction bases with no gene match: 4. Germline CDR1 SEHNR, CDR2 FQNEAQ (reference sequence). The CDR3 covers 13 residues.